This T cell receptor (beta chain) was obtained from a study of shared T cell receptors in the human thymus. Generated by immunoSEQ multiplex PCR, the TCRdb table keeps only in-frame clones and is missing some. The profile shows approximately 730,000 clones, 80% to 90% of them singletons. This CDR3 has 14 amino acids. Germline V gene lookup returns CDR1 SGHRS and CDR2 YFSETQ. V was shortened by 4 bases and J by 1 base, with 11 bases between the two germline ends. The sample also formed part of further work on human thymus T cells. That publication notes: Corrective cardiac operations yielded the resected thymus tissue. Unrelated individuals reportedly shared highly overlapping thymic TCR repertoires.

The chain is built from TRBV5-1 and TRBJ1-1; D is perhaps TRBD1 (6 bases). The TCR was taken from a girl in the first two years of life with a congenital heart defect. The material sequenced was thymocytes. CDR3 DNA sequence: TGCGCCAGCAGCCTACAGGGCCCGAACACTGAAGCTTTCTTT. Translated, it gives CASSLQGPNTEAFF.